This TCR beta chain was identified during a study of CD8 T cells in ankylosing spondylitis. The study, taken as a whole, reports: A TCR beta motif of fewer than 10 highly homologous variants seemed to mark ankylosing spondylitis blood.

As the method for making TCR beta libraries, quantitative 5'-RACE with molecular barcodes was used. TCRdb passed the 5' RACE reads through MiXCR, listing each CDR3 protein once. The table includes approximately 500,000 distinct CDR3 sequences, about 12% detected once. This clonotype was counted between two and nine times. What it recognizes is unknown. The V gene's germline CDR1 is SQVTM and CDR2 ANQGSEA. The CDR3 spans 15 residues. V lost 1 base and J lost 6; bases outside the gene matches: 10. The sample was blood, either unsorted or a sorted T cell fraction (not recorded which). This TCR came from a male donor with ankylosing spondylitis. The chain couples TRBV29-1 to TRBJ1-2, with TRBD1 matching 8 bases. CDR3 sequence: CSVEGIQGAYNGYTF. DNA for the CDR3: TGCAGCGTTGAAGGTATCCAGGGGGCGTATAATGGCTACACCTTC.